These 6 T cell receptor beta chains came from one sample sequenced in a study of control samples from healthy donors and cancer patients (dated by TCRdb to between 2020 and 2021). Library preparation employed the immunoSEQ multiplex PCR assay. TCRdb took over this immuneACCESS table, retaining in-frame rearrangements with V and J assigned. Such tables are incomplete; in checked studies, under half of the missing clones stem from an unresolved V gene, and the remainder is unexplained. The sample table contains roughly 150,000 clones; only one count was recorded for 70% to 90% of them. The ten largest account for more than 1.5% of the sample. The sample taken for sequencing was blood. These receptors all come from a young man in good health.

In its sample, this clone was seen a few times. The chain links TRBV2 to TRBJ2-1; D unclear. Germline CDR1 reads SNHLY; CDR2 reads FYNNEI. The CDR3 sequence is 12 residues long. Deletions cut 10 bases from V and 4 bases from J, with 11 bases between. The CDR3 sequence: CATPRRYNEQFF. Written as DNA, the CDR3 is TGTGCCACGCCGAGGCGGTACAATGAGCAGTTCTTC.

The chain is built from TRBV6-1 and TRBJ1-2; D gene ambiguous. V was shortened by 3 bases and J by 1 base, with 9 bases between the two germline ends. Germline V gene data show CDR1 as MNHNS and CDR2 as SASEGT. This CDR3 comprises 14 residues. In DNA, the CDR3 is TGTGCCAGCAGTGAGGCGGGAGTTAACTATGGCTACACCTTC. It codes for CASSEAGVNYGYTF.

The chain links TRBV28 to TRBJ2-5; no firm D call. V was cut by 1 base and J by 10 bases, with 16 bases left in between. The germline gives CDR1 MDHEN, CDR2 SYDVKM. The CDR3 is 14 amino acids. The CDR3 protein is CASSLSHVIGFQYF. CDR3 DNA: TGTGCCAGCAGTTTATCCCACGTGATTGGGTTCCAGTACTTC.

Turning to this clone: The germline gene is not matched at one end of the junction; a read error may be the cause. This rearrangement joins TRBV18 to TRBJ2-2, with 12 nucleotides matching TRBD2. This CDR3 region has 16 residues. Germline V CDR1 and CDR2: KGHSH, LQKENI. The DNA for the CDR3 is TGTGCCAGCTCGCCACTACTAGCGGGGGGCACCGGGGAGCTGTTTTTT. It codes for CASSPLLAGGTGELFF.

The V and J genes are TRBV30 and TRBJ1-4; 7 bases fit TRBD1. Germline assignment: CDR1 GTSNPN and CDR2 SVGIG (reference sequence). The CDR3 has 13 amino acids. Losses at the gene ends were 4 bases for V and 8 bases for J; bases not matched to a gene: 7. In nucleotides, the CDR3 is TGTGCCTGGACCCCAGGGGGTGCGGAAAAACTGTTTTTT. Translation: CAWTPGGAEKLFF.

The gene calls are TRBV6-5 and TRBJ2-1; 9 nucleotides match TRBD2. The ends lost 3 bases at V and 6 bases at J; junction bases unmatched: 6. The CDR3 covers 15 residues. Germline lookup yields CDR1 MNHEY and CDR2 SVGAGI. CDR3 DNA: TGTGCCAGCAGTTATCGCGGGGGGGCGGGCAATGAGCAGTTCTTC. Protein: CASSYRGGAGNEQFF.